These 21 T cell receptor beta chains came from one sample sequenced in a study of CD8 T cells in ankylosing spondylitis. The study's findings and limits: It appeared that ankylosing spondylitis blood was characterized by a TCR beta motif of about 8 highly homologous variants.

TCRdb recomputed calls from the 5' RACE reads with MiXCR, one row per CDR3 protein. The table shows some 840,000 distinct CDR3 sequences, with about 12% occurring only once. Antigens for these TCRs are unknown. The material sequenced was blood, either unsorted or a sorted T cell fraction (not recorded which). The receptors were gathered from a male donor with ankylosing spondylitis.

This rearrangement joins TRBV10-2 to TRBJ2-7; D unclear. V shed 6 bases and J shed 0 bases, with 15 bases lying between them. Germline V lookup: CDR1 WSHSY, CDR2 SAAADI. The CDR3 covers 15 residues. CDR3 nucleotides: TGCGCCAGCAGCGAGAACATATACAGCTCCTACGAGCAGTACTTC. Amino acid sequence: CASSENIYSSYEQYF.

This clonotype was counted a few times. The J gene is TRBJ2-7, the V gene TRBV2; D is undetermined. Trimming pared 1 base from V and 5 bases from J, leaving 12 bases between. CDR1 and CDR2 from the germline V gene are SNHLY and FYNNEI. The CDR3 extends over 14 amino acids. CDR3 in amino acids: CASSEGWRGNEQYF. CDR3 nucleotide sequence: TGTGCCAGCAGTGAAGGTTGGCGAGGAAACGAGCAGTACTTC.

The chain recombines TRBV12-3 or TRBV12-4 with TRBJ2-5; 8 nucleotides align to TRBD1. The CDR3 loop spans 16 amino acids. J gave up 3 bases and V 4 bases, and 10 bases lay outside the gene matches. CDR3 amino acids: CASSSRPGGAEETQYF. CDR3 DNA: TGTGCCAGCAGTTCAAGGCCAGGGGGCGCCGAAGAGACCCAGTACTTC.

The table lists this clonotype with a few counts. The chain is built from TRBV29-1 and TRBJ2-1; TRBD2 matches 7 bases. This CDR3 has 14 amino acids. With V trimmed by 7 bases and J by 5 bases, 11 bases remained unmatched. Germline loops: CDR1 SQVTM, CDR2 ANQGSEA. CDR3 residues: CSAVALLADNEQFF. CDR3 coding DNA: TGCAGCGCTGTGGCCCTTCTAGCGGACAATGAGCAGTTCTTC.

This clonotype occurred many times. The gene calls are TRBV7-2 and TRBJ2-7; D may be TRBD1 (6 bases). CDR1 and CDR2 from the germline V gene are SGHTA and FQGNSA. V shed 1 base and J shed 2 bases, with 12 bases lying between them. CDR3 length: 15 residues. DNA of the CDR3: TGTGCCAGCAGCTTAGAACAGGGAATAGCCTACGAGCAGTACTTC. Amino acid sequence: CASSLEQGIAYEQYF. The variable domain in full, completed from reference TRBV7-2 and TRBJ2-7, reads GAGVSQSPSNKVTEKGKDVELRCDPISGHTALYWYRQSLGQGLEFLIYFQGNSAPDKSGLPSDRFSAERTGGSVSTLTIQRTQQEDSAVYLCASSLEQGIAYEQYFGPGTRLTVT.

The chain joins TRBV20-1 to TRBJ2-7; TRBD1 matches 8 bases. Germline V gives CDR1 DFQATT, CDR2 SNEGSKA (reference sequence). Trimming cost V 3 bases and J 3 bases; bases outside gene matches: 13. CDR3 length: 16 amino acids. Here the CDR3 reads CSASEDRGVLSYEQYF. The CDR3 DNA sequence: TGCAGTGCTAGCGAAGACAGGGGCGTACTTAGCTACGAGCAGTACTTC.

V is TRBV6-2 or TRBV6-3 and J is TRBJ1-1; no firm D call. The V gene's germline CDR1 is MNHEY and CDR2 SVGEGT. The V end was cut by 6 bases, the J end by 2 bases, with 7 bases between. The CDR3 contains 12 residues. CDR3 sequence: CASSDINTEAFF. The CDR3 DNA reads TGTGCCAGCAGCGATATCAACACTGAAGCTTTCTTT.

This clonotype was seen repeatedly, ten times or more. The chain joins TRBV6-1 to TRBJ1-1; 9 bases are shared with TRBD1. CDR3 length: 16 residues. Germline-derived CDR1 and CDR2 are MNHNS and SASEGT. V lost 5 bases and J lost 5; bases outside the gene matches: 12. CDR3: CASSPMTGGDSTEAFF. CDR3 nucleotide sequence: TGTGCCAGCAGTCCGATGACAGGGGGTGATTCAACTGAAGCTTTCTTT.

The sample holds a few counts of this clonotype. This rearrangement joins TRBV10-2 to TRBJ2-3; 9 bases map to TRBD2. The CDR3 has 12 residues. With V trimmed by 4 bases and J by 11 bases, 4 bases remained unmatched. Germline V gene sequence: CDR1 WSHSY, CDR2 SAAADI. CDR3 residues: CASSGLAVLQYF. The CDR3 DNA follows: TGCGCCAGCAGTGGACTAGCGGTCCTGCAGTATTTT.

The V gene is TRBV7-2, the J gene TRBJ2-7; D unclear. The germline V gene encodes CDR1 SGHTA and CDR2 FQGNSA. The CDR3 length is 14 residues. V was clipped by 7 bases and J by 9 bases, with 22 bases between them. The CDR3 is CASTFSGRSDRQYF. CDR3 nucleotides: TGTGCCAGCACATTCAGTGGAAGATCAGACCGGCAGTACTTC.

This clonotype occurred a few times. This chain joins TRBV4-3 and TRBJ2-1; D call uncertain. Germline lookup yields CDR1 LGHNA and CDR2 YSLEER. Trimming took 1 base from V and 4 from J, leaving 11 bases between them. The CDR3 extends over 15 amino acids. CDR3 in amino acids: CASSQVTDGYNEQFF. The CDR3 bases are TGCGCCAGCAGCCAAGTGACGGACGGTTACAATGAGCAGTTCTTC.

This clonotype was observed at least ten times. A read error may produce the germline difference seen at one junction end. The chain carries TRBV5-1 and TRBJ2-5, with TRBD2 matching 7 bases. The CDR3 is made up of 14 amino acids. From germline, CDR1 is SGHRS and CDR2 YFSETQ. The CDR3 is CASSLGGNQETQYF. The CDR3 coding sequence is TGTGCCAGCAGCCTGGGGGGGAATCAAGAGACCCAGTACTTC.

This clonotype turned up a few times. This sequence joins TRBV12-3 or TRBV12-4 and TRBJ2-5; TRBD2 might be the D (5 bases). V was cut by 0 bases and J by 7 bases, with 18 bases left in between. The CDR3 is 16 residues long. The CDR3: CASSLASGVGLGTQYF. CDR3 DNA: TGTGCCAGCAGTTTAGCCTCCGGGGTGGGGTTGGGGACCCAGTACTTC.

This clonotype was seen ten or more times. CDR3 in DNA: TGCAGTGCCGAGACAGGGGCCCCCCACGAGCAGTACTTC. Protein product: CSAETGAPHEQYF. The rearrangement joins TRBV20-1 to TRBJ2-7; 8 bases agree with TRBD1. The CDR3 runs 13 residues. Germline V lookup: CDR1 DFQATT, CDR2 SNEGSKA (reference sequence). Trimming cost V 6 bases and J 5 bases; bases outside gene matches: 9.

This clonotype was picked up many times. CDR3 residues: CASSFELFSYNEQFF. Here the CDR3 DNA reads TGCGCCAGCAGCTTTGAACTATTTTCCTACAATGAGCAGTTCTTC. The chain employs TRBV5-1 and TRBJ2-1, with unresolved D. In germline, CDR1 is SGHRS, CDR2 YFSETQ. The ends were cut back, 2 bases at V and 1 base at J, with 10 bases in the middle. This CDR3 is built from 15 residues.

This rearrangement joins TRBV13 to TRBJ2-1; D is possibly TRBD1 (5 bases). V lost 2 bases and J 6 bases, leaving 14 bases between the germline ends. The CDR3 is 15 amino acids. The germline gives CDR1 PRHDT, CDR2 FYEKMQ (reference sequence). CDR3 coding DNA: TGTGCCAGCAGCTTATTCCTAGGGGCGTTCAATGAGCAGTTCTTC. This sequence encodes CASSLFLGAFNEQFF.

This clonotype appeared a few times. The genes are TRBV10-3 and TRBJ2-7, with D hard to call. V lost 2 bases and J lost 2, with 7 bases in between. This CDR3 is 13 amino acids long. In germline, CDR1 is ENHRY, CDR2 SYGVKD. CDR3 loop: CAISEGSPYEQYF. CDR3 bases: TGTGCCATCAGTGAGGGGTCCCCCTACGAGCAGTACTTC.

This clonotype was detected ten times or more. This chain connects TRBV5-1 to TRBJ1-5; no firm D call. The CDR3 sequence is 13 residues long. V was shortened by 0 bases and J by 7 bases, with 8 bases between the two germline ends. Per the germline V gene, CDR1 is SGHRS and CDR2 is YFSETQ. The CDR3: CASSLAKGQPQHF. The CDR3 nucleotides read TGCGCCAGCAGCTTGGCCAAGGGCCAGCCCCAGCATTTT.

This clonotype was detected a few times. CDR3 sequence reads: CASSVGTEWGYTF. The DNA of the CDR3 is TGTGCCAGCAGCGTAGGCACAGAATGGGGCTACACCTTC. V usage is TRBV9 and J usage is TRBJ1-2; D not certain. The V gene lost 0 bases and the J gene lost 8 bases, with 11 bases spanning the gap. CDR3 size: 13 residues. Germline CDR1 and CDR2: SGDLS and YYNGEE.

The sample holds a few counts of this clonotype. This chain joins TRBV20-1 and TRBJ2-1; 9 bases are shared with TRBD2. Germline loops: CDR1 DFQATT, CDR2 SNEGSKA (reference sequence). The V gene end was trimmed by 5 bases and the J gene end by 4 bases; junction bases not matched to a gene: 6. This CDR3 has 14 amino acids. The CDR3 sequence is CSAQSGGPYNEQFF. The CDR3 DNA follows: TGCAGTGCTCAGAGCGGGGGGCCTTACAATGAGCAGTTCTTC.

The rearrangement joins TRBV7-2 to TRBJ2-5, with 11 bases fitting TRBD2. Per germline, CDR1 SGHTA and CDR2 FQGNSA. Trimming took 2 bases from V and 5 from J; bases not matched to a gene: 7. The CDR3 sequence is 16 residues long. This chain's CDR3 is CASSLKLAGGLETQYF. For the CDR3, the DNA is TGTGCCAGCAGCTTAAAGCTAGCGGGAGGTCTGGAGACCCAGTACTTC.